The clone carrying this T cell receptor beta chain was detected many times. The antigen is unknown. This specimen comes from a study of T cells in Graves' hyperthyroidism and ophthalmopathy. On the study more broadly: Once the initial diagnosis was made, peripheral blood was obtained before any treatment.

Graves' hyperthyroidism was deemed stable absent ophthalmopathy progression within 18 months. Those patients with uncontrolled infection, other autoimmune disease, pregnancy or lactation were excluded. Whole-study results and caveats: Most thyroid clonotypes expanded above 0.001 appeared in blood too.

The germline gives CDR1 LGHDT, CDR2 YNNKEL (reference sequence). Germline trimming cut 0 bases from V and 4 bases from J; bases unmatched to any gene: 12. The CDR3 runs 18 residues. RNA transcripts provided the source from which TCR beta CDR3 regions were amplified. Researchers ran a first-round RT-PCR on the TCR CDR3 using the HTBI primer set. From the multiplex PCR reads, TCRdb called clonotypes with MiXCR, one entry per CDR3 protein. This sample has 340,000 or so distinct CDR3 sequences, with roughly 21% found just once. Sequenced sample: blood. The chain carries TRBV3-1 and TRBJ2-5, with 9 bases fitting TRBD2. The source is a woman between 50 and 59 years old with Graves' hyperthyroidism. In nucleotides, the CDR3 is TGTGCCAGCAGCCAAGATGGGCTAGCGGGAATGTGGAGAGAGACCCAGTACTTC. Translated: CASSQDGLAGMWRETQYF.